The present entry profiles one T cell receptor (beta chain) with its context. This clonotype came up many times. No antigen is known for it. Nothing much larger sits one base from this clone, and base qualities are not available. Library prep was done by PCR. The data were produced on an Illumina HiSeq 2500. TCR library preparation used molecular barcoding, with unique molecular identifiers applied to normalize quantification of the TCRbeta repertoire. The public reads were reprocessed in TCRdb via fastp at Q25 and MiXCR, keeping in-frame beta chains. Here each entry gathers all rows of one CDR3 protein and keeps the most common genes and DNA. The sample table lists around 190,000 distinct CDR3 sequences, 5.5% to 7% of them with a count of one. The leading ten clones occupy about 6% of the sample. This entry belongs to a study of T-cell reconstitution after alpha-beta-depleted transplantation in children (dated by TCRdb to 2016 to 2017). Background on the whole study: Using TCR repertoire profiling, the study followed T-cell immune reconstitution in a quantitative way in children after TCRalphabeta/CD19-depleted allogeneic hematopoietic cell transplantation.

Broader findings and caveats from the paper: The frequencies of hyperexpanded clones fell over the following months, and after one year, T-cell counts and TCRbeta diversity were mostly attributed to newly produced T cells. The apparently early alphabetaT-cell count recovery about two months after transplant was reportedly dependent on only several hundred rapidly expanded clones derived from non-depleted graft cells. In some patients, the high TCRbeta diversity seen at day 60 was put down to recipient T cells and intrathymic progenitors that had survived conditioning.

What the treatment or condition label conveys for this sample: allogeneic hematopoietic cell transplantation with graft depleted of TCRalphabeta T cells and CD19 B cells. TCRalphabeta/CD19-depleted allogeneic hematopoietic cell grafts were given to the transplant recipients, all of whom were children. The sample consisted of PBMCs, taken before TCRalphabeta/CD19-depleted stem cell transplant. The receptor was derived from a boy between 2 and 10 years old with acute lymphoblastic leukemia, due to receive a stem cell transplant.

The CDR3 protein sequence reads: CSARTSAGSNQPQHF. The sequence in DNA is TGCAGTGCTAGGACTTCGGCCGGAAGCAATCAGCCCCAGCATTTT. The chain was built from TRBV20-1 and TRBJ1-5, with the D gene not confidently named. Trimming costs V 3 bases and J 1 base, and their ends lie 13 bases apart. For CDR1 and CDR2, the germline V gene (reference sequence) lists DFQATT and SNEGSKA. The CDR3 measures 15 amino acids from cysteine to phenylalanine. The sequence is cut down to CDR3 DNA, 45 bases in frame from base 1.